This T cell receptor (beta chain) was recorded in a study of T cells in Graves' hyperthyroidism and ophthalmopathy. Study observations and caveats: In the blood, most expanded thyroid clonotypes above 0.001 appeared as well. Separation of ophthalmopathy from stable hyperthyroidism was achieved by a 13 V-J model.

The CDR3 totals 15 residues. Germline CDR1 reads MDHEN; CDR2 reads SYDVKM. V was pared by 5 bases and J by 6 bases, with 17 bases between. Amplification of TCR beta CDR3 regions was performed using RNA transcripts as template. TCR CDR3 regions were first amplified by RT-PCR with HTBI primers. TCRdb re-analysed the multiplex PCR reads in MiXCR, keeping a single row per CDR3 protein. The sample shows about 520,000 distinct CDR3 sequences, approximately 24% of them seen only once. At least 3 on the Clinical Activity Score was recorded for ophthalmopathy patients, who also had NOSPECS grade at least 4 and duration under 3 months. Patients showing uncontrolled infection, other autoimmune disease, pregnancy or lactation were ineligible. In its sample, this clonotype was seen many times. Its antigen is unidentified.

The V call is TRBV28, the J call TRBJ2-4; D may match TRBD1 or TRBD2 (5 bases each). Sequenced sample: blood. This receptor was identified in a woman in her thirties with Graves' ophthalmopathy. CDR3 nucleotides: TGTGCCAGCAGTCTTGGGGGAAGACCACCAAACATTCAGTACTTC. This translates into CASSLGGRPPNIQYF.